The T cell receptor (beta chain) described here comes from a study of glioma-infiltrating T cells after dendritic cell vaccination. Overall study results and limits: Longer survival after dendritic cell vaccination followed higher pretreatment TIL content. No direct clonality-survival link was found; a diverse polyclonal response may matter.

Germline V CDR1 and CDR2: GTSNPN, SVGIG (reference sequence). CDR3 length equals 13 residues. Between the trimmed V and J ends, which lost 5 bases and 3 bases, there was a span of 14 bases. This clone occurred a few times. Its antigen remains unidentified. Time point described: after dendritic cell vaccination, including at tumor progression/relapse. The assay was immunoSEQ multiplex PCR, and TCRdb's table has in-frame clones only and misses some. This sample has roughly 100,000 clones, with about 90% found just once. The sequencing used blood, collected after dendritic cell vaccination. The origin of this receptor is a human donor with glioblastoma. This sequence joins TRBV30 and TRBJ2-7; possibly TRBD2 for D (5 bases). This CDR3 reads CAWLDGVGYEQYF. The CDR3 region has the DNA TGTGCCTGGCTGGACGGGGTGGGCTACGAGCAGTACTTC.